The clone carrying this T cell receptor beta chain was seen more than once but under ten times. Its antigen is unknown. The data are from a study of cytomegalovirus exposure and HLA in healthy donors. General observations from the study: TCR beta V- and J-gene trimming was later associated with a missense DCLRE1C variant. Later, an analysis found that common viral pathogens appeared to be linked with several of the most significant clusters.

The study sampled nominally healthy donors, though unrecorded immune exposures were likely. The primer mix had 60 Vbeta and 13 Jbeta primers. Clones were sequenced by immunoSEQ multiplex PCR, and TCRdb holds only the in-frame ones, with some missing. The top ten clones hold around 3.2% of a sample with about 81,000 clones, about 80% of them seen once. Per germline, CDR1 SGHDN and CDR2 FVKESK. There are 16 residues in the CDR3. J lost 9 bases, V lost 5 bases, and 12 bases had no gene match. This TCR came from a middle-aged man in good health and CMV-seropositive. V is TRBV14 and J is TRBJ2-2; 10 bases are a match to TRBD2. The sample consisted of PBMCs. CDR3 sequence reads: CASSGGSGRRTRELFF. In DNA, the CDR3 is TGTGCCAGCAGCGGGGGTAGCGGGAGGCGGACCCGGGAGCTGTTTTTT.